The 24 T cell receptor beta chains presented below share a single source sample, sequenced in a study of PD-L1 blockade in urothelial cancer. The protocol was immunoSEQ multiplex PCR, while the TCRdb copy is restricted to in-frame clones and leaves out a portion. This table has around 110,000 clones, about 91% appearing once. Time point meaning: peripheral blood 6 weeks after treatment start. Material: PBMCs, obtained around atezolizumab (anti-PD-L1) treatment. Receptors were obtained from a man aged 60-69 years with urothelial cancer.

The chain employs TRBV5-1 and TRBJ2-3; 14 nucleotides line up with TRBD2. Per germline, CDR1 SGHRS and CDR2 YFSETQ. V gave up 4 bases and J gave up 11 bases; unmatched junction bases: 12. CDR3 length equals 16 residues. This CDR3 reads CASSQRTSGRTEKQYF. The CDR3 DNA follows: TGCGCCAGCAGCCAACGGACTAGCGGGAGGACAGAGAAGCAGTATTTT. The whole variable domain, filled in from reference TRBV5-1 and TRBJ2-3, reads KAGVTQTPRYLIKTRGQQVTLSCSPISGHRSVSWYQQTPGQGLQFLFEYFSETQRNKGNFPGRFSGRQFSNSRSEMNVSTLELGDSALYLCASSQRTSGRTEKQYFGPGTRLTVL.

This clone has at least ten counts. The chain is built from TRBV7-6 and TRBJ2-7; 7 bases line up with TRBD2. V lost 4 bases, J lost 5 bases, and 11 bases stayed unmatched. Germline V gives CDR1 SGHVS, CDR2 FNYEAQ. The CDR3 length is 15 residues. CDR3 in amino acids: CASSSGGGELDEQYF. CDR3 nucleotide sequence: TGTGCCAGCAGCTCGGGAGGCGGAGAGTTAGACGAGCAGTACTTC.

A remark on this clone: At one of its ends the junction is not consistent with the germline gene, which may arise from a read error. The chain recombines TRBV7-7 with TRBJ2-1; 8 bases line up with TRBD2. CDR1 is SSHAT and CDR2 is FNYEAQ in the germline V gene (reference sequence). The CDR3 has 16 amino acids. The CDR3, as DNA: TGTGCTAGCAGCCCAGAGGGTAGCGGGACGTACAATGAGCAGTTCTTC. Protein product: CASSPEGSGTYNEQFF.

The gene calls are TRBV19 and TRBJ2-7; 9 positions agree with TRBD1. V trimming: 7 bases; J trimming: 4 bases; junction bases outside the gene matches: 5. Germline CDR1 LNHDA, CDR2 SQIVND (reference sequence). The CDR3 consists of 13 residues. The CDR3 is CASMRTGAYEQYF. The CDR3 DNA reads TGTGCCAGTATGAGGACAGGGGCTTACGAGCAGTACTTC.

The chain has TRBV9 and TRBJ2-2; 8 positions agree with TRBD1. The CDR3 sequence is 15 residues long. Per germline, CDR1 SGDLS and CDR2 YYNGEE. V was pared by 3 bases and J by 4 bases, with 5 bases of the junction left unmatched. The CDR3: CASSALQGGTGELFF. The CDR3, as DNA: TGTGCCAGCAGCGCCCTACAGGGGGGCACCGGGGAGCTGTTTTTT.

The chain joins TRBV7-2 to TRBJ2-7; 9 nucleotides align to TRBD2. The CDR3 covers 16 residues. Germline CDR1 and CDR2: SGHTA and FQGNSA. Trimming at V came to 5 bases and at J to 2 bases, leaving 10 bases not matched to a gene. CDR3 region: CASSLSRLAATYEQYF. CDR3 nucleotides: TGTGCCAGCAGCCTATCCAGACTAGCGGCAACCTACGAGCAGTACTTC.

The chain combines TRBV7-2 with TRBJ2-7, with a weak D call TRBD1 (5 bases). The V end lost 3 bases, the J end lost 3 bases, and 6 bases lay between the germline ends. Germline assignment: CDR1 SGHTA and CDR2 FQGNSA. CDR3 length: 12 amino acids. The CDR3 sequence is CASSLQGYEQYF. In DNA form, the CDR3 reads TGTGCCAGCAGCTTGCAGGGCTACGAGCAGTACTTC.

This sequence joins TRBV7-9 and TRBJ1-6; the match to TRBD1 covers 10 bases. V lost 5 bases and J lost 4; bases outside the gene matches: 2. Germline V lookup: CDR1 SEHNR, CDR2 FQNEAQ (reference sequence). This CDR3 is built from 15 residues. This CDR3 is CASSTGQGYNSPLHF. CDR3 DNA: TGTGCCAGCAGCACGGGACAGGGGTATAATTCACCCCTCCACTTT.

J is TRBJ2-3 and V is TRBV4-1; 12 nucleotides match TRBD2. The CDR3 extends over 20 amino acids. J was trimmed by 6 bases and V by 0 bases; bases with no gene match: 16. Germline CDR1 reads MGHRA; CDR2 reads YSYEKL. This chain's CDR3 is CASSQEASRPLAGGLDTQYF. CDR3 coding DNA: TGCGCCAGCAGCCAAGAGGCTAGCAGGCCACTAGCGGGAGGTTTGGATACGCAGTATTTT.

This clone has more than one count but fewer than ten. No DNA is shown, since the ends of the CDR3 on it are uncertain; the CDR3 is the one TCRdb lists. V and J are TRBV2 and TRBJ1-6; no check of the table's D call, TRBD1, against the DNA was made. Germline loops: CDR1 SNHLY, CDR2 FYNNEI. The length of the CDR3 is 14 amino acids, counting both ends. CDR3 in amino acids: CASILDSVNSPLHF.

The V and J genes are TRBV2 and TRBJ1-1; D is uncertain. The CDR3 consists of 14 residues. With 2 bases removed from V and 10 bases from J, the gap between germline ends came to 17 bases. Germline-derived CDR1 and CDR2 are SNHLY and FYNNEI. This CDR3 is CASSESMRIGGAFF. CDR3 coding DNA: TGTGCCAGCAGTGAATCTATGCGGATTGGAGGAGCTTTCTTT.

This chain links TRBV4-1 with TRBJ2-7; 9 bases align to TRBD2. V was clipped by 3 bases and J by 5 bases; unmatched bases: 8. CDR1 and CDR2 from the germline V gene are MGHRA and YSYEKL. The CDR3 contains 15 residues. CDR3 sequence (DNA): TGCGCCAGCAGCCAGCTCGGGCTAGCGGGGAACGAGCAGTACTTC. It specifies CASSQLGLAGNEQYF.

This chain connects TRBV5-4 to TRBJ2-2; 7 nucleotides agree with TRBD1. This CDR3 has 13 residues. Germline loops: CDR1 SGHNT, CDR2 YYREEE (reference sequence). After removal of 4 bases from V and 7 bases from J, the junction contained 4 bases not matched to a gene. CDR3: CASSPRDSGELFF. CDR3 DNA: TGTGCCAGCAGCCCAAGGGACAGCGGGGAGCTGTTTTTT. Looking up the rest from reference TRBV5-4 and TRBJ2-2 gives the full variable domain: ETGVTQSPTHLIKTRGQQVTLRCSSQSGHNTVSWYQQALGQGPQFIFQYYREEENGRGNFPPRFSGLQFPNYSSELNVNALELDDSALYLCASSPRDSGELFFGEGSRLTVL.

For the CDR3, the DNA is TGTGCCAGCAGCTCACATCGGACTAGCGGGAGCTCCTACGAGCAGTACTTC. Translation: CASSSHRTSGSSYEQYF. The chain links TRBV7-2 to TRBJ2-7, with 13 bases fitting TRBD2. The CDR3 totals 17 residues. V was pared by 4 bases and J by 0 bases, with 6 bases of the junction left unmatched. The germline gives CDR1 SGHTA, CDR2 FQGNSA.

This sequence joins TRBV10-2 and TRBJ1-5, with TRBD1 identical over 9 bases. With 0 bases clipped from V and 7 bases from J, the junction kept 7 bases outside the gene matches. The CDR3 is 16 amino acids. Germline-derived CDR1 and CDR2 are WSHSY and SAAADI. The CDR3 nucleotides are TGCGCCAGCAGTGAGTCGCGGGACAGGGTTTACCAGCCCCAGCATTTT. As protein: CASSESRDRVYQPQHF.

The chain combines TRBV19 with TRBJ1-1, with D possibly being TRBD1 (5 bases). V lost 5 bases and J 1 base, leaving 11 bases between the germline ends. Per the germline V gene, CDR1 is LNHDA and CDR2 is SQIVND (reference sequence). This CDR3 is 14 amino acids long. CDR3 loop: CASSLVGQNTEAFF. In DNA, the CDR3 is TGTGCCAGTAGTTTAGTAGGACAGAACACTGAAGCTTTCTTT.

This clone was observed a handful of times. This rearrangement joins TRBV6-5 to TRBJ1-2; no clear D gene. The CDR3 sequence is 11 residues long. V lost 8 bases to trimming and J lost 2 bases, with 6 bases between them. CDR1 MNHEY and CDR2 SVGAGI come from the germline V gene. The CDR3: CASGLNYGYTF. The CDR3 bases are TGTGCCAGCGGGCTGAACTATGGCTACACCTTC.

This clone has a single count. The same CDR3 also results from other DNA sequences found in this sample. This chain joins TRBV5-4 and TRBJ2-5; D remains ambiguous. V was cut by 0 bases and J by 5 bases, with 2 bases left in between. Germline assignment: CDR1 SGHNT and CDR2 YYREEE (reference sequence). The CDR3 runs to 11 residues. CDR3 bases: TGTGCCAGCAGCTTGGCGGAGACCCAGTACTTC. Its translation is CASSLAETQYF.

The chain joins TRBV28 to TRBJ1-1, with TRBD1 identical over 8 bases. This CDR3 region has 12 residues. Germline V gene data show CDR1 as MDHEN and CDR2 as SYDVKM. Trimming removed 8 bases from V and 9 bases from J; junction bases left unmatched: 8. The chain's CDR3 is CASSLGQGKAFF. The CDR3 DNA is TGTGCCAGCTCTCTTGGACAGGGAAAAGCTTTCTTT.

V is TRBV15 and J is TRBJ1-1; 7 bases map to TRBD1. V was pared by 1 base and J by 3 bases, with 2 bases of the junction left unmatched. The CDR3 sequence is 14 residues long. Germline V gene sequence: CDR1 LNHNV, CDR2 YYDKDF (reference sequence). In DNA, the CDR3 is TGTGCCACCAGCAGAGCGGACAGGTACACTGAAGCTTTCTTT. Translating gives CATSRADRYTEAFF.

This clone was seen once. In the same sample, other DNA sequences code for this CDR3. V is TRBV30 and J is TRBJ1-3; maybe TRBD1 (6 bases). The germline CDR1 and CDR2 sequences are GTSNPN and SVGIG (reference sequence). V lost 2 bases and J lost 1, with 9 bases in between. The length of the CDR3 is 14 residues. The CDR3 here is CAWSQTGSGNTIYF. CDR3 sequence (DNA): TGTGCCTGGAGTCAAACAGGGTCTGGAAACACCATATATTTT.

The rearrangement uses TRBV4-2 and TRBJ2-2, with a tentative D call TRBD1 (5 bases). The V and J ends lost 0 bases and 5 bases respectively, with 22 bases between them. The CDR3 is 19 amino acids. Germline V lookup: CDR1 LGHNA, CDR2 YNFKEQ. This CDR3 is CASSQEVAAGQVGTGELFF. The CDR3 DNA is TGTGCCAGCAGCCAAGAGGTTGCCGCAGGGCAAGTAGGAACCGGGGAGCTGTTTTTT.

This chain links TRBV28 with TRBJ2-7; 9 nucleotides line up with TRBD2. V dropped 4 bases and J dropped 4; count of bases not matched to a gene: 8. Germline V gene lookup returns CDR1 MDHEN and CDR2 SYDVKM. The CDR3 spans 15 residues. The CDR3 bases are TGTGCCAGCAGTTCTGCGGGAGGGCCAATTTACGAGCAGTACTTC. This translates into CASSSAGGPIYEQYF.

This chain uses TRBV29-1 with TRBJ2-3; 8 nucleotides align to TRBD2. Losses at the gene ends were 7 bases for V and 6 bases for J; bases not matched to a gene: 9. The CDR3 has 13 residues. Germline V gene data show CDR1 as SQVTM and CDR2 as ANQGSEA. CDR3 amino acids: CSAGGDGKDTQYF. The CDR3 coding sequence is TGCAGCGCCGGGGGGGATGGAAAGGATACGCAGTATTTT.